A single sample is the source of the 18 T cell receptor beta chains below, sequenced in a study of blood T cell repertoires in COVID-19 (dated by TCRdb to 2019 to 2021). Libraries were made using the immunoSEQ multiplex PCR assay. Sourced from immuneACCESS, this table was stored by TCRdb with only in-frame sequences that have V and J called. A share of the clones is absent; for the studies checked, an unresolved V gene accounts for under half, and the remainder has no known explanation. Within this sample are around 400,000 clones, with around 87% of them counted one time only. Over 2% of the sample rests with the top ten. Sequences were obtained from peripheral blood. These receptors came from a woman aged 60-70 years with COVID-19, enrolled during active disease.

The chain's CDR3 is CASSPGLAGGYEQYF. DNA for the CDR3: TGTGCCAGCAGCCCGGGACTAGCGGGGGGCTACGAGCAGTACTTC. This chain connects TRBV7-3 to TRBJ2-7; 15 bases map to TRBD2. The J segment lost 3 bases and the V segment lost 5 bases, leaving 2 bases of the junction unmatched. The CDR3 totals 15 residues. From germline, CDR1 is SGHTA and CDR2 FQGTGA.

The rearrangement links TRBV6-5 to TRBJ1-1; D gene unclear. V shed 4 bases and J shed 5 bases, with 11 bases lying between them. The CDR3 contains 13 residues. Germline loops: CDR1 MNHEY, CDR2 SVGAGI. The CDR3 DNA reads TGTGCCAGCAGTTCGGGGTCTTGGACTGAAGCTTTCTTT. It codes for CASSSGSWTEAFF.

The J gene is TRBJ2-7, the V gene TRBV6-5, with 10 nucleotides matching TRBD1. Germline loops: CDR1 MNHEY, CDR2 SVGAGI. This CDR3 has 14 residues. V trimming: 6 bases; J trimming: 3 bases; junction bases outside the gene matches: 5. In nucleotides, the CDR3 is TGTGCCAGCAGATCCGGGACAGGGGACTACGAGCAGTACTTC. It specifies CASRSGTGDYEQYF.

The chain uses TRBV15 and TRBJ1-1; 9 positions agree with TRBD1. The CDR3 runs to 15 residues. Germline assignment: CDR1 LNHNV and CDR2 YYDKDF (reference sequence). V was pared by 4 bases and J by 5 bases, with 8 bases of the junction left unmatched. CDR3 coding DNA: TGTGCCACCAGCACAGGACAGGGGAAGGGGACTGAAGCTTTCTTT. Protein product: CATSTGQGKGTEAFF.

This chain uses TRBV5-1 with TRBJ2-4; 12 bases match TRBD2. In germline, CDR1 is SGHRS, CDR2 YFSETQ. This CDR3 region has 18 residues. V shed 5 bases and J 7 bases; nucleotides not matched to a gene: 16. This CDR3 reads CASRKTSGGSGARNIQYF. CDR3 nucleotides: TGCGCCAGCAGAAAGACTAGCGGGGGCTCGGGCGCGCGGAACATTCAGTACTTC.

This chain uses TRBV5-1 with TRBJ2-6, with D possibly TRBD2 on 5 matching bases. Between the trimmed V and J ends, which lost 5 bases and 1 base, there was a span of 16 bases. From germline, CDR1 is SGHRS and CDR2 YFSETQ. CDR3 size: 17 residues. The CDR3 sequence: CASRSGGSGSGANVLTF. CDR3 DNA sequence: TGCGCCAGCAGATCTGGCGGGTCGGGATCTGGGGCCAACGTCCTGACTTTC.

The J gene is TRBJ2-3, the V gene TRBV15; 11 positions match TRBD2. The CDR3 covers 16 residues. Trimming cost V 2 bases and J 1 base; bases outside gene matches: 2. The germline V gene has CDR1 LNHNV and CDR2 YYDKDF (reference sequence). CDR3 nucleotide sequence: TGTGCCACCAGCAGAAAACTAGCGGGGGGCACAGATACGCAGTATTTT. It is translated as CATSRKLAGGTDTQYF. The whole variable domain, filled in from reference TRBV15 and TRBJ2-3, reads DAMVIQNPRYQVTQFGKPVTLSCSQTLNHNVMYWYQQKSSQAPKLLFHYYDKDFNNEADTPDNFQSRRPNTSFCFLDIRSPGLGDTAMYLCATSRKLAGGTDTQYFGPGTRLTVL.

The CDR3 here is CASSYLAASYNEQFF. Written as DNA, the CDR3 is TGCGCCAGCAGTTATCTAGCAGCCTCCTACAATGAGCAGTTCTTC. The chain joins TRBV5-1 to TRBJ2-1; D perhaps matches TRBD2 (5 bases). Per the germline V gene, CDR1 is SGHRS and CDR2 is YFSETQ. Deletions cut 5 bases from V and 0 bases from J, with 12 bases between. The CDR3 contains 15 residues.

This clone has just one count. This chain uses TRBV7-3 with TRBJ2-1, with D tentatively TRBD1 (6 bases). This CDR3 has 14 residues. Germline CDR1 SGHTA, CDR2 FQGTGA. Trimming pared 5 bases from V and 9 bases from J, leaving 17 bases between. The DNA of the CDR3 is TGTGCCAGCAGCACAATGGGGGCTGGGGTTGAGCAGTTCTTC. Encoded protein: CASSTMGAGVEQFF.

CDR3 in amino acids: CATNRGERQPQHF. The DNA for the CDR3 is TGTGCCACCAACAGGGGAGAAAGACAGCCCCAGCATTTT. The chain has TRBV19 and TRBJ1-5; 7 nucleotides agree with TRBD1. This CDR3 region has 13 residues. Germline V gene lookup returns CDR1 LNHDA and CDR2 SQIVND (reference sequence). J gave up 7 bases and V 10 bases, and 10 bases lay outside the gene matches.

The chain couples TRBV5-4 to TRBJ1-3, with 7 bases fitting TRBD1. This CDR3 is built from 15 residues. CDR1 SGHNT and CDR2 YYREEE come from the germline V gene (reference sequence). The V segment lost 4 bases and the J segment 0 bases; nucleotides outside the gene matches: 4. Here the CDR3 reads CASSPDRVSGNTIYF. As DNA, the CDR3 is TGTGCCAGCAGCCCCGACAGGGTCTCTGGAAACACCATATATTTT.

The genes are TRBV25-1 and TRBJ1-1; 7 nucleotides match TRBD1. This CDR3 has 13 amino acids. CDR1 is MGHDK and CDR2 is SYGVNS in the germline V gene. V was pared by 4 bases and J by 5 bases, with 4 bases of the junction left unmatched. In DNA, the CDR3 is TGTGCCAGCAGTGCCTACAGGGGAACTGAAGCTTTCTTT. Protein sequence: CASSAYRGTEAFF.

The chain couples TRBV19 to TRBJ2-1, with 7 positions matching TRBD2. This CDR3 is 16 amino acids long. The V segment lost 3 bases and the J segment 5 bases; nucleotides outside the gene matches: 10. Germline V lookup: CDR1 LNHDA, CDR2 SQIVND (reference sequence). The CDR3 is CASSMGRGPTDNEQFF. The CDR3 DNA is TGTGCCAGTAGTATGGGGAGGGGACCGACTGACAATGAGCAGTTCTTC.

This chain connects TRBV7-2 to TRBJ2-5; TRBD2 agrees at 9 bases. The germline gives CDR1 SGHTA, CDR2 FQGNSA. The CDR3 covers 15 residues. V gave up 5 bases and J gave up 5 bases; unmatched junction bases: 9. The CDR3 is CASSRSAGGLETQYF. The DNA for the CDR3 is TGTGCCAGCAGCCGTAGTGCGGGGGGGCTGGAGACCCAGTACTTC.

In this sample, this clone turned up a few times. The chain employs TRBV6-1 and TRBJ1-2, with 9 bases identical to TRBD1. This CDR3 is 20 amino acids long. The trim removed 6 bases at V and 4 bases at J, leaving 24 bases unmatched. Germline lookup yields CDR1 MNHNS and CDR2 SASEGT. The CDR3 protein is CASRELKSRQGEIFGYGYTF. The CDR3, as DNA: TGTGCCAGCAGGGAACTTAAGAGCCGACAGGGGGAGATCTTTGGCTATGGCTACACCTTC.

V gene TRBV10-3 combines with J gene TRBJ1-1, with D unresolved. The CDR3 spans 14 residues. Germline lookup yields CDR1 ENHRY and CDR2 SYGVKD. With 5 bases removed from V and 7 bases from J, the gap between germline ends came to 17 bases. CDR3 in amino acids: CAISPPGRENEAFF. The CDR3 coding sequence is TGTGCCATCAGTCCCCCCGGGAGGGAGAATGAAGCTTTCTTT.

The chain uses TRBV19 and TRBJ1-5, with 7 positions matching TRBD1. Germline V gives CDR1 LNHDA, CDR2 SQIVND (reference sequence). This CDR3 has 14 residues. V lost 4 bases and J lost 4; bases outside the gene matches: 4. CDR3 sequence: CASSKGQLNQPQHF. The CDR3 DNA reads as TGTGCCAGTAGTAAGGGACAGCTAAATCAGCCCCAGCATTTT.

The DNA for the CDR3 is TGTGCCAGCAGCGGACAGAACACCGGGGAGCTGTTTTTT. Translation gives CASSGQNTGELFF. V usage is TRBV5-6 and J usage is TRBJ2-2; a weak D match, TRBD1 (5 bases). Germline V gene lookup returns CDR1 SGHDT and CDR2 YYEEEE. The CDR3 loop spans 13 amino acids. V dropped 4 bases and J dropped 1 base, with 5 bases sitting between them.